This T cell receptor (beta chain) is from a study of blood T cell repertoires in COVID-19 (dated by TCRdb to the early 2020s). Notes on the research overall: Samples covering the acute and convalescent phases of COVID-19 were provided by collaborators in the United States, Italy and Spain. Subjects who had been exposed to COVID-19, were actively infected with it, or had recovered from it provided the deeply sampled blood TCRbeta repertoires that made up the dataset. The samples were drawn from two sources: the first 160 participants of the ongoing ImmuneRACE study, and some 1,300 subjects contributed by 6 global collaborators. Where HLA class I and class II types were available, the types were taken from metadata supplied by the sample provider, not from assay-based typing. The repertoires were released in a freely available public database meant as a resource for research on the immune response to SARS-CoV-2. The material from the prospective study consisted of cDNA or gDNA derived from T cells, B-cell-depleted T cells, or PBMCs. Nearly every sample came with metadata listing a de-identified subject ID, COVID-19 status, age in years and sex.

In the prospective study, participants were about 18 to 100 years old, resided in about two dozen geographic areas of the United States, and were enrolled through a virtual design. In the prospective study, cohorts were assigned on the basis of participant-reported clinical history obtained from a screening survey and a study questionnaire. Exposed participants had been in contact, within 2 weeks of entering the study, with a person who had a PCR-confirmed or clinician-diagnosed case of COVID-19. Mobile phlebotomists in the prospective study collected whole blood, serum and a nasopharyngeal or oropharyngeal swab from every participant. Over an approximately 2-month period, participants in the prospective study had the option of providing additional blood draws and questionnaires. Prospective study blood samples were shipped either frozen or at room temperature before DNA extraction. With respect to this clone: It has no known antigen specificity. No much larger clone is present one base from it, and per-base qualities are unavailable.

The immunoSEQ Assay, a bias-controlled multiplex PCR, was used to amplify TCRbeta CDR3 regions from genomic DNA. The study's own analysis went as follows. The number of nucleated cells in each sample was estimated by amplification of reference gene primers within the assay. Sequence reads were collapsed and filtered to measure the absolute abundance of every unique TCRbeta CDR3 rearrangement. For each sample, productive Simpson clonality was calculated by taking the square root of Simpson's diversity index across productive rearrangements. TCRdb took this table from immuneACCESS and kept in-frame rearrangements with V and J called. Such tables lack part of the clones; where checked against another copy, unresolved V genes explain under half of the gap, and the rest is unexplained. The V and J calls and the clone size are those of that table, but D and trimming were determined from the DNA. In this sample the table shows 400,000 to 500,000 clones, roughly 84% of which occur a single time. 1.4% of the sample lies in the top ten.

Relative to germline, V is 2 bases shorter and J is 1 base shorter, with 14 bases between their ends. The germline V gene sets CDR1 to MNHEY and CDR2 to SVGAGI. From the cysteine up to the phenylalanine, the CDR3 has a length of 16 residues. Left in the record is the CDR3 DNA by itself, 48 bases read in frame from the first base. The study at large found these results: How much clinical and demographic metadata was included differed by source and by participant, and the metadata was provided uncurated.

The specimen sequenced was PBMCs or T cells enriched from blood (not recorded which). The TCR sequence derives from a woman aged 18-29 years who had been exposed to COVID-19. Recombination connected TRBV6-5 to TRBJ1-1; no D gene is confidently identified. The CDR3 reads CASSYGGPRGNTEAFF. The base sequence is TGTGCCAGCAGTTACGGAGGGCCTCGAGGGAACACTGAAGCTTTCTTT.